This TCR beta chain was retrieved from a study of blood T cells in healthy people across ages. Study observations and caveats: Any conclusive comparison of naive versus antigen-experienced cells was prevented by using unsorted PBMCs. The study found more naive CD4+ cells and higher diversity in long-lived than aged donors.

A sample-barcoded 5' primer and a J-beta primer mix were used in a second PCR of roughly 7 to 11 cycles. TCRdb passed the 5' RACE reads through MiXCR, listing each CDR3 protein once. This repertoire shows hundreds of thousands of distinct CDR3 sequences, 29% found once; its top ten account for approximately 15%. Germline V gives CDR1 SGHRS, CDR2 YFSETQ. V lost 4 bases to trimming and J lost 1 base; unmatched junction nucleotides: 6. This CDR3 region has 15 residues. In this sample, this clonotype turned up a few times. The antigen is unknown. The chain is built from TRBV5-1 and TRBJ1-1; 8 nucleotides line up with TRBD1. The receptor was derived from a woman of 80 years or more in good health. The material sequenced was blood. DNA for the CDR3: TGCGCCAGCAGCCCCCCGGACAGGGAGAACACTGAAGCTTTCTTT. Translating gives CASSPPDRENTEAFF.